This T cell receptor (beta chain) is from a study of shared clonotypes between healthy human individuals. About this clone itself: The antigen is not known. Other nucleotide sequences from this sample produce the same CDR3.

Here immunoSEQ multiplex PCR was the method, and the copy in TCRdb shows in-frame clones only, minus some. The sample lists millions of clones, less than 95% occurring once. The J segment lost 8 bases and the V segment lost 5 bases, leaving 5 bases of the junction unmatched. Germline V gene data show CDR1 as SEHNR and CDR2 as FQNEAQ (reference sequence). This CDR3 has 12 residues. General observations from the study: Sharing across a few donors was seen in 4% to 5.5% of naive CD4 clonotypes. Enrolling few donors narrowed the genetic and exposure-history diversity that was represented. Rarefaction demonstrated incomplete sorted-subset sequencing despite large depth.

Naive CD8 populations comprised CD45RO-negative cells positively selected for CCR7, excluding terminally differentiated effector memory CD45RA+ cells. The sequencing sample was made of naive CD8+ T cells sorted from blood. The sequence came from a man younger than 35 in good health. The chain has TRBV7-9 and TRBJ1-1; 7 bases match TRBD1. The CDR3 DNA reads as TGTGCCAGCAGCCTAGGGACAGCCGAAGCTTTCTTT. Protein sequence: CASSLGTAEAFF.